The 6 T cell receptor beta chains below come from one sample, sequenced in a study of CD8+CD57+ T cells in acquired aplastic anemia. Genomic DNA acted as the template from which TCR beta VDJ combination and CDR3 sequence profiling were carried out. TCRdb independently ran MiXCR on the reads; one entry per CDR3 protein. The sample carries 310,000 or so distinct CDR3 sequences, around three fifths recorded once. Before being chosen for sequencing, patients had shown CD8+CD57+ cell expansion by flow cytometry. Sequenced: sorted CD4+, CD8+, or CD8+CD57+ T cells (not recorded which) from PBMCs. All receptors come from a human donor with aplastic anemia.

Ten or more counts support this clonotype. The chain couples TRBV10-1 to TRBJ2-2; 7 bases align to TRBD1. CDR1 WNHNN and CDR2 SYGVQD come from the germline V gene (reference sequence). The CDR3 is 16 amino acids. Germline trimming cut 10 bases from V and 1 base from J; bases unmatched to any gene: 12. DNA for the CDR3: TGCGCCACCTCTCGATGGGCAGGGGGGAACACCGGGGAGCTGTTTTTT. Its translation is CATSRWAGGNTGELFF.

The sample holds one count of this clonotype. The chain links TRBV15 to TRBJ2-7, with D possibly TRBD1 on 7 matching bases. Trimming shortened V by 2 bases and J by 4 bases, and 12 bases separated the two germline ends. Germline V gene lookup returns CDR1 LNHNV and CDR2 YYDKDF (reference sequence). The CDR3 covers 14 residues. The CDR3 here is CATSRPQGGYEQYF. In DNA form, the CDR3 reads TGTGCCACCAGCAGACCCCAGGGGGGATACGAGCAGTACTTC.

This clonotype has just a few counts. The chain uses TRBV19 and TRBJ2-5, with D maybe TRBD1 (5 bases). V dropped 3 bases and J dropped 9 bases, with 14 bases sitting between them. Germline V gene lookup returns CDR1 LNHDA and CDR2 SQIVND (reference sequence). The CDR3 loop spans 13 amino acids. The CDR3 DNA reads as TGTGCCAGTAGTATGGATAGGACATCGGCCCAGTACTTC. It is translated as CASSMDRTSAQYF.

This chain joins TRBV6-5 and TRBJ2-3, with 7 bases that match TRBD2. The CDR3 consists of 14 residues. The V and J ends lost 10 bases and 2 bases, in that order; junction bases with no gene match: 9. The germline CDR1 and CDR2 sequences are MNHEY and SVGAGI. CDR3 sequence (DNA): TGTGCCATTAGAGCGGGGACCGTCACAGATACGCAGTATTTT. Its translation: CAIRAGTVTDTQYF.

This chain joins TRBV2 and TRBJ1-5; D is undetermined. V was cut by 5 bases and J by 0 bases, with 17 bases left in between. Germline V gives CDR1 SNHLY, CDR2 FYNNEI. CDR3 size: 17 residues. The CDR3 loop is CASSIGSSPTSNQPQHF. The CDR3 DNA is TGTGCCAGCAGTATCGGGTCCAGTCCCACTAGCAATCAGCCCCAGCATTTT.

This clonotype was picked up many times. V and J are TRBV5-1 and TRBJ1-6; no firm D call. Deletions cut 1 base from V and 2 bases from J, with 7 bases between. CDR3 length equals 15 residues. Per germline, CDR1 SGHRS and CDR2 YFSETQ. The CDR3 sequence: CASSLQDPYNSPLHF. The DNA of the CDR3 is TGCGCCAGCAGCTTGCAGGACCCCTATAATTCACCCCTCCACTTT.